This T cell receptor (beta chain) is from a study of T cells in Graves' hyperthyroidism and ophthalmopathy. Notes on this clonotype: The antigen remains unidentified.

Findings and limits, study-wide: The model anticipated ophthalmopathy a median about 7.1 months pre-onset. From stable hyperthyroidism, ophthalmopathy was separated by a 13 V-J model.

The investigators amplified TCR beta CDR3 regions from RNA transcripts. First-round RT-PCR of the TCR CDR3 relied on the HTBI primer set. MiXCR, applied by TCRdb to the multiplex PCR reads, yields one record per CDR3 protein. The data show 400,000 or so distinct CDR3 sequences, about an eighth seen once. Lactation, pregnancy, other autoimmune disease or uncontrolled infection excluded patients. The authors took PBMCs from about 9.5 ml fresh peripheral blood. V dropped 3 bases and J dropped 5; count of bases not matched to a gene: 12. The CDR3 is 16 amino acids. In germline, CDR1 is LGHDT, CDR2 YNNKEL (reference sequence).

The TCR sequence derives from a man between 45 and 60 years old with Graves' ophthalmopathy. Sequencing was performed on blood. The chain couples TRBV3-1 to TRBJ2-5; 7 nucleotides line up with TRBD2. The CDR3, as DNA: TGTGCCAGCAGCCAGCGACCAGCGGGATCTGGGGAGACCCAGTACTTC. Its translation is CASSQRPAGSGETQYF.